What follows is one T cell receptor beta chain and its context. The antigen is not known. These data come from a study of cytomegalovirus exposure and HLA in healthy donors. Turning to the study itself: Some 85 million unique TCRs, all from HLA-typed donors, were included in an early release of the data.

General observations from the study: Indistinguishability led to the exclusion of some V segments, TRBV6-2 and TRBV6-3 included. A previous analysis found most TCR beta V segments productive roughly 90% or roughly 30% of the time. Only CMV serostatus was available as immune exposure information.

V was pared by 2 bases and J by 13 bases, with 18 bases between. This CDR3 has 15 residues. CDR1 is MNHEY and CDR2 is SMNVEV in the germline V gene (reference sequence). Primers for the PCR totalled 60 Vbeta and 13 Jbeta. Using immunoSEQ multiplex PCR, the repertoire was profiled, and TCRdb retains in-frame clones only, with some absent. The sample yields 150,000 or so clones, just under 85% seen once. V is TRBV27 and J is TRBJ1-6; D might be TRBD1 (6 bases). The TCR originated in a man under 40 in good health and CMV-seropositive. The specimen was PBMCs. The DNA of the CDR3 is TGTGCCAGCAGTTTAAAGGTACAGGGACCTTCTCCCCTCCACTTT. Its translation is CASSLKVQGPSPLHF.